One and the same sample provided the 18 T cell receptor beta chains below, sequenced in a study of CXCR3 chemokines and chemotherapy response in bladder cancer. One entry per CDR3 protein, called by TCRdb with MiXCR from the PCR reads. The data contain about 9,000 distinct CDR3 sequences, under 30% of them singletons. This specimen was collected from a patient whose treatment included neoadjuvant chemotherapy. The receptor source for this set is a human donor with bladder cancer that did not respond to neoadjuvant chemotherapy.

Regarding this clonotype: A far larger clone differs by one base, so this is likely a read error. Because it lacks the conserved phenylalanine or tryptophan at the end, this CDR3 is likely a read error. V and J are TRBV27 and TRBJ1-1; D perhaps matches TRBD1 (6 bases). The CDR3 sequence is 14 residues long. The V gene's germline CDR1 is MNHEY and CDR2 SMNVEV (reference sequence). Trimming took off 4 bases at V and 5 bases at J, with 14 bases between the two ends. CDR3 sequence (DNA): TGTGCCAGCAGTTGGAACACAGGGAATACTGAAGCTTTCCTT. It yields the protein CASSWNTGNTEAFL.

Regarding this clonotype: This likely traces to a read error, being one base from a far larger clone. The CDR3 loop reads CASSPPYNELFF. Here the CDR3 DNA reads TGTGCCAGCAGCCCTCCGTACAATGAGCTGTTCTTC. The chain uses TRBV12-3 or TRBV12-4 and TRBJ2-1; D not resolved. The length of the CDR3 is 12 residues.

In its sample, this clonotype is medium-sized. The chain employs TRBV7-2 and TRBJ1-2; no clear D. The V end lost 1 base, the J end lost 8 bases, and 20 bases lay between the germline ends. CDR3 length: 16 amino acids. Germline-derived CDR1 and CDR2 are SGHTA and FQGNSA. This CDR3 is CASSLGSEGGYRGYTF. The CDR3 DNA sequence: TGTGCCAGCAGCTTAGGGTCGGAAGGCGGCTATAGAGGCTACACCTTC.

By its share, this clonotype is medium-sized. The CDR3 spells CASSQGTGTNQPQHF. Written as DNA, the CDR3 is TGTGCCAGCAGCCAGGGGACAGGGACCAATCAGCCCCAGCATTTT. The V and J genes are TRBV27 and TRBJ1-5; 9 nucleotides match TRBD1. CDR3 length: 15 residues. Germline trimming cut 6 bases from V and 3 bases from J; bases unmatched to any gene: 6. Per the germline V gene, CDR1 is MNHEY and CDR2 is SMNVEV (reference sequence).

This chain joins TRBV7-2 and TRBJ2-1, with TRBD2 identical over 8 bases. V shed 5 bases and J 4 bases; nucleotides not matched to a gene: 4. Germline assignment: CDR1 SGHTA and CDR2 FQGNSA. There are 14 residues in the CDR3. The CDR3 DNA sequence: TGTGCCAGCAGCACTCGCGGGGGGTACAATGAGCAGTTCTTC. Protein sequence: CASSTRGGYNEQFF.

This clonotype was seen repeatedly, ten times or more. The CDR3 loop reads CASSPDRNEKLFF. In DNA, the CDR3 is TGTGCCAGCAGCCCAGACAGGAATGAAAAACTGTTTTTT. V gene TRBV7-2 combines with J gene TRBJ1-4; D might be TRBD1 (6 bases). CDR1 is SGHTA and CDR2 is FQGNSA in the germline V gene. This CDR3 region has 13 residues. Trimming removed 5 bases from V and 5 bases from J, with 9 bases in between. Drawing the rest from reference TRBV7-2 and TRBJ1-4, the complete variable domain is GAGVSQSPSNKVTEKGKDVELRCDPISGHTALYWYRQSLGQGLEFLIYFQGNSAPDKSGLPSDRFSAERTGGSVSTLTIQRTQQEDSAVYLCASSPDRNEKLFFGSGTQLSVL.

This clonotype is judged medium-sized (0.01 to 0.1%). This rearrangement joins TRBV27 to TRBJ1-1; D remains ambiguous. Trimming removed 2 bases from V and 4 bases from J, with 8 bases in between. Per the germline V gene, CDR1 is MNHEY and CDR2 is SMNVEV (reference sequence). The CDR3 extends over 13 amino acids. The chain's CDR3 is CASSLRISTEAFF. The CDR3 bases are TGTGCCAGCAGTTTACGAATCAGCACTGAAGCTTTCTTT.

This clonotype is judged medium-sized. J is TRBJ1-5 and V is TRBV6-6; D gene unclear. Trimming shortened V by 7 bases and J by 5 bases, and 18 bases separated the two germline ends. The CDR3 spans 15 residues. The germline V gene encodes CDR1 MNHNY and CDR2 SVGAGI (reference sequence). The CDR3 nucleotides are TGTGCCAGCACCGGCGGGCTCTTTGGCGATCAGCCCCAGCATTTT. This encodes CASTGGLFGDQPQHF.

This clonotype was recorded many times. The gene calls are TRBV28 and TRBJ1-1; D gene ambiguous. Germline V gives CDR1 MDHEN, CDR2 SYDVKM. The V end was cut by 6 bases, the J end by 3 bases, with 5 bases between. The CDR3 covers 11 residues. CDR3 amino acids: CASRRDTEAFF. Written as DNA, the CDR3 is TGTGCCAGCAGACGAGACACTGAAGCTTTCTTT.

Notes on this clonotype: It is unclear where the CDR3 begins or ends on the DNA, so no DNA is shown, and the CDR3 is as TCRdb lists it. The rearrangement links TRBV6-5 to TRBJ1-1. Germline V CDR1 and CDR2: MNHEY, SVGAGI. The length of the CDR3 is 21 amino acids, counting both ends. CDR3: CASSYSRGPQHFGDGTREAFF.

Of note for this clonotype: A read error is the likely source, as a far larger clone sits one nucleotide away. The chain carries TRBV11-1 and TRBJ2-3; 11 bases agree with TRBD2. There are 16 residues in the CDR3. Germline V lookup: CDR1 SGHAT, CDR2 FQDESV (reference sequence). The CDR3: CASSLAGGPSTDTQYF. In DNA, the CDR3 is TGTGCCAGCAGCCTAGCGGGGGGCCCTAGCACAGATACGCAGTATTTT.

CDR3 bases: TGTGCCAGCAGCGGTGGACTAGCGGGGGGCAGGGATGAGCAGTTCTTC. Its translation is CASSGGLAGGRDEQFF. The chain links TRBV5-4 to TRBJ2-1; TRBD2 matches at 14 bases. V shed 4 bases, J shed 8 bases, and the junction held 8 bases outside the gene matches. The length of the CDR3 is 16 residues. Germline V gene sequence: CDR1 SGHNT, CDR2 YYREEE (reference sequence).

In its sample, this clonotype is medium-sized. The chain links TRBV7-2 to TRBJ1-2; no firm D call. V was clipped by 3 bases and J by 0 bases, with 8 bases between them. Germline lookup yields CDR1 SGHTA and CDR2 FQGNSA. The CDR3 covers 14 residues. CDR3 DNA sequence: TGTGCCAGCAGCTTCCAAGTGGCTAACTATGGCTACACCTTC. Its protein product is CASSFQVANYGYTF.

About this clonotype: It differs at one base from a far larger clone, so likely a read error. The rearrangement joins TRBV10-3 to TRBJ2-7; TRBD2 agrees at 9 bases. The CDR3 is 17 amino acids. Germline V lookup: CDR1 ENHRY, CDR2 SYGVKD. V was clipped by 0 bases and J by 7 bases; unmatched bases: 13. The CDR3: CAISESTLAGADNEQYF. CDR3 nucleotides: TGTGCCATCAGTGAGTCCACCTTAGCGGGGGCAGACAATGAGCAGTACTTC.

This clonotype has at least ten counts. The V gene is TRBV11-2, the J gene TRBJ2-7; the match to TRBD1 covers 7 bases. The germline V gene encodes CDR1 SGHAT and CDR2 FQNNGV. CDR3 size: 14 residues. V trimming: 5 bases; J trimming: 5 bases; junction bases outside the gene matches: 9. This CDR3 is CASSPQWDSNEQYF. The CDR3 nucleotides are TGTGCCAGCAGCCCGCAATGGGACAGTAACGAGCAGTACTTC.

In its sample, this clonotype is medium-sized. This sequence joins TRBV6-2 or TRBV6-3 and TRBJ1-3; D gene ambiguous. Trimming removed 8 bases from V and 7 bases from J, with 9 bases in between. The CDR3 spans 11 residues. The V gene's germline CDR1 is MNHEY and CDR2 SVGEGT. This chain's CDR3 is CASALGNTIYF. In nucleotides, the CDR3 is TGTGCCAGCGCGCTGGGGAACACCATATATTTT.

Regarding this clonotype: A far larger clone is just one base off, so this is likely a read error. The V and J genes are TRBV6-2 or TRBV6-3 and TRBJ2-1, with 9 bases lining up with TRBD2. CDR1 is MNHEY, CDR2 SVGEGT, per germline. There are 15 residues in the CDR3. J lost 8 bases, V lost 6 bases, and 11 bases had no gene match. The DNA of the CDR3 is TGTGCCAGCAGCCCCGTTGCGGGGGGGCACGATGAGCAGTTCTTC. It is translated as CASSPVAGGHDEQFF.

The chain's CDR3 is CAIRGQGHRGYTF. In DNA, the CDR3 is TGTGCCATCAGGGGCCAGGGCCATCGTGGCTACACCTTC. The chain couples TRBV10-3 to TRBJ1-2, with D perhaps matching TRBD1 (5 bases). This CDR3 has 13 amino acids. Germline V CDR1 and CDR2: ENHRY, SYGVKD. Between the trimmed V and J ends, which lost 6 bases and 7 bases, there was a span of 15 bases.